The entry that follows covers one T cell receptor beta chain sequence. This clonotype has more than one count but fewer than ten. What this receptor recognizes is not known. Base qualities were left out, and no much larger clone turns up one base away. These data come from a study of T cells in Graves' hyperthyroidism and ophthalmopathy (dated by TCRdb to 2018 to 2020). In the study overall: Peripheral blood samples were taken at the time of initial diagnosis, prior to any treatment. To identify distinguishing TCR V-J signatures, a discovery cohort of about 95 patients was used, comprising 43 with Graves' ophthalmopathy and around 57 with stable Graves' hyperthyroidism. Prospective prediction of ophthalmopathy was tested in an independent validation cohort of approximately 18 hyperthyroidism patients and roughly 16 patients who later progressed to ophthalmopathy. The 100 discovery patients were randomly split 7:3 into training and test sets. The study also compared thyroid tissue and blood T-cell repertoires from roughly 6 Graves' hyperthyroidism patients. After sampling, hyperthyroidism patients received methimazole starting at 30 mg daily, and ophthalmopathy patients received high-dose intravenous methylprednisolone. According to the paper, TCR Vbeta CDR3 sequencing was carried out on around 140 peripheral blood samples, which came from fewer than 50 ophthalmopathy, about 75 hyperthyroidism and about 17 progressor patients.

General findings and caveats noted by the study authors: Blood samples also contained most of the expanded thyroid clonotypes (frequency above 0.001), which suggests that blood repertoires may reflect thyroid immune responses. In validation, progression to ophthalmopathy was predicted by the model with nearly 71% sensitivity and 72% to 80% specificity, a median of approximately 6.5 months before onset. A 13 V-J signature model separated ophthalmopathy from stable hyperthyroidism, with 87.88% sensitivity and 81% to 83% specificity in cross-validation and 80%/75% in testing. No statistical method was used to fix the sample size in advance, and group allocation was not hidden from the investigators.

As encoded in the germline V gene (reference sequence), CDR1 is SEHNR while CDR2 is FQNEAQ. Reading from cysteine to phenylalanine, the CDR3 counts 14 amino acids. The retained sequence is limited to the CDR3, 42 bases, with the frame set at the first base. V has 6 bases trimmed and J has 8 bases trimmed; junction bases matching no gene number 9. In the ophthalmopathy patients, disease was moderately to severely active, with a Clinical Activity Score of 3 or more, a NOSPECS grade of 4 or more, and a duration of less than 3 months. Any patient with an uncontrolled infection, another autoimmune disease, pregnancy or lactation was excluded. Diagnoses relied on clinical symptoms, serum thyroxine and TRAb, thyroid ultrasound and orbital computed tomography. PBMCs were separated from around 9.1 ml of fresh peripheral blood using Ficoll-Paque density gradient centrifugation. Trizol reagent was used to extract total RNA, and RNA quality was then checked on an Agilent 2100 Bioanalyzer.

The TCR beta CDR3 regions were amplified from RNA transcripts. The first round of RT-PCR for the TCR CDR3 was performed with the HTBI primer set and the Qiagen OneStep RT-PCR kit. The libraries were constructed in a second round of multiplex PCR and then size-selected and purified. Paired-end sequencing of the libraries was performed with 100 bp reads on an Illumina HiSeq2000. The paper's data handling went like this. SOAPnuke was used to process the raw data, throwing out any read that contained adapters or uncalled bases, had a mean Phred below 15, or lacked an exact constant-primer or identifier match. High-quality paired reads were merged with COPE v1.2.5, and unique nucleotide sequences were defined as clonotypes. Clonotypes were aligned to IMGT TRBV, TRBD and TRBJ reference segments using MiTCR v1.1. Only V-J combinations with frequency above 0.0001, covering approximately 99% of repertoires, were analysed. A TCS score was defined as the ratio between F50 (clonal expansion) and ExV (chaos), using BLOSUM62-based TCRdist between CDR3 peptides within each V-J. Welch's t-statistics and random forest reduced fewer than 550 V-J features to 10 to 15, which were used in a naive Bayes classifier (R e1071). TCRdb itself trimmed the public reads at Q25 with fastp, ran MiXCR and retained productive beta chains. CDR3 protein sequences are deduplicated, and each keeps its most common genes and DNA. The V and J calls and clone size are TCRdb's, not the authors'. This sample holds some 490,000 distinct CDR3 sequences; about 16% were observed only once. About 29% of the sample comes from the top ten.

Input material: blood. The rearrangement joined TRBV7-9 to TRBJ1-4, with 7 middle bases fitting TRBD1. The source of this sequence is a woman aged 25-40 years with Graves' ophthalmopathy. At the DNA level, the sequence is TGTGCCAGCAGTCTAGGGTCGACAGGGGAAAAACTGTTTTTT. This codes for CASSLGSTGEKLFF.